This T cell receptor beta chain is from a study of T-cell reconstitution after alpha-beta-depleted transplantation in children. Trimming cost V 5 bases and J 4 bases; bases outside gene matches: 11. Germline CDR1 reads LNHDA; CDR2 reads SQIVND (reference sequence). The CDR3 is 19 amino acids. Using unique molecular identifiers, the investigators prepared the TCRbeta library. A single record per CDR3 protein comes from TCRdb applying MiXCR to the PCR reads. The sample records about 200,000 distinct CDR3 sequences, approximately 6.8% being singletons. The sample here was PBMCs, taken before TCRalphabeta/CD19-depleted stem cell transplant. This sequence originates from a girl under two years old with combined immunodeficiency, due to receive a stem cell transplant. The V gene is TRBV19, the J gene TRBJ2-1, with 16 nucleotides matching TRBD2. CDR3 DNA sequence: TGTGCCAGTAGTCCCCCGGGACTAGCGGGAGGGCCTCTATACAATGAGCAGTTCTTC. Amino acid sequence: CASSPPGLAGGPLYNEQFF.